Below are 3 T cell receptor beta chains sequenced from a single sample in a study of T cells in localized non-small cell lung cancer. TCRdb keeps only in-frame clones here, not all; method: immunoSEQ multiplex PCR. Among around 15,000 clones listed, more than 80% were seen once. Sequences were derived from peripheral blood, sampled before any cancer treatment. The receptors were sampled from a woman between 40 and 69 years old with stage I lung adenocarcinoma.

The chain links TRBV9 to TRBJ1-4, with no clear D. The ends were cut back, 0 bases at V and 8 bases at J, with 14 bases in the middle. Germline lookup yields CDR1 SGDLS and CDR2 YYNGEE. The CDR3 consists of 15 residues. DNA for the CDR3: TGTGCCAGCAGCGTAGGTATCGCGCCCAGGGAAAAACTGTTTTTT. Translation: CASSVGIAPREKLFF.

The CDR3 sequence is CSVQQGFSGNTIYF. CDR3 nucleotide sequence: TGCAGCGTCCAACAGGGGTTCTCTGGAAACACCATATATTTT. The chain combines TRBV29-1 with TRBJ1-3, with 7 nucleotides matching TRBD1. V was pared by 6 bases and J by 0 bases, with 5 bases of the junction left unmatched. The CDR3 length is 14 residues. Per the germline V gene, CDR1 is SQVTM and CDR2 is ANQGSEA.

Only one count was recorded for this clone. The chain is built from TRBV7-2 and TRBJ2-5; 8 bases match TRBD2. Germline-derived CDR1 and CDR2 are SGHTA and FQGNSA. The CDR3 covers 15 residues. The ends lost 3 bases at V and 5 bases at J; junction bases unmatched: 8. Here the CDR3 reads CASSFQRGQRETQYF. CDR3 nucleotides: TGTGCCAGCAGCTTCCAGCGGGGGCAGAGGGAGACCCAGTACTTC.